This T cell receptor (beta chain) came from a study of glioma-infiltrating T cells after dendritic cell vaccination. TCRdb's copy holds only in-frame clones and misses some; the assay was immunoSEQ multiplex PCR. The sample holds some 87,000 clones; over 75% are singletons and the top ten take about 3.2%. This CDR3 comprises 15 residues. J gave up 3 bases and V 4 bases, and 5 bases lay outside the gene matches. Germline loops: CDR1 LGHNA, CDR2 YSLEER. The chain employs TRBV4-3 and TRBJ2-7; 11 positions agree with TRBD2. This specimen consisted of blood, obtained before dendritic cell vaccination. The source is a human donor with glioblastoma. In nucleotides, the CDR3 is TGCGCCAGCAGCCCGGGACTAGCGGATTACTACGAGCAGTACTTC. The encoded protein is CASSPGLADYYEQYF.